The clone carrying this T cell receptor beta chain was seen more than once but under ten times. Its antigen is still unknown. Using a J-beta primer mix together with a sample-barcoded 5' primer, a second PCR was run for roughly 7 to 12 cycles. Each CDR3 protein is one row after TCRdb ran MiXCR on the 5' RACE reads. The sample lists around 1,000,000 distinct CDR3 sequences; around 27% were seen once. The data are from a study of blood T cells in healthy people across ages. The CDR3 is 13 residues long. The V segment lost 6 bases and the J segment 3 bases; nucleotides outside the gene matches: 2. Germline V gene data show CDR1 as MNHEY and CDR2 as SVGEGT. The study, taken as a whole, reports: Compared with aged donors, long-lived donors showed fewer expanded clones, suggesting selection.

A further study also used this sample, focusing on T cells of mothers and their children. Per that study: Pairs that are related and pairs that are unrelated have TCR recombination output shaped similarly by thymic selection.

V gene TRBV6-2 or TRBV6-3 combines with J gene TRBJ2-7; 10 positions match TRBD1. The sequence was collected from a girl aged 2 to 10 in good health. The sample consisted of blood. CDR3 in DNA: TGTGCCAGCAGGGGGACAGGGGTCTACGAGCAGTACTTC. This translates into CASRGTGVYEQYF.